This T cell receptor beta chain was documented in a study of siplizumab effects on memory and regulatory T cells. Repertoires were generated with immunoSEQ multiplex PCR, while TCRdb's copy carries only in-frame clones and drops some. The sample holds about 100,000 clones, 93% seen once. Germline CDR1 LGHNT, CDR2 FRNRAP. This CDR3 is 16 amino acids long. The V gene lost 7 bases and the J gene lost 0 bases, with 13 bases spanning the gap. The clonotype comes from a human donor in good health. The chain joins TRBV12-5 to TRBJ2-6; D possibly corresponds to TRBD2 (5 bases). The sample taken for sequencing was Tregs sorted from blood. The CDR3: CASAIDGDSGANVLTF. The CDR3 DNA sequence: TGTGCTAGTGCCATTGACGGGGACTCTGGGGCCAACGTCCTGACTTTC.